The next 17 T cell receptor beta chains were all read from a single sample in a study of cytomegalovirus exposure and HLA in healthy donors. PCR employed 60 Vbeta and 13 Jbeta primers. Sequenced by immunoSEQ multiplex PCR; TCRdb stores in-frame clones only, minus some. The table includes fewer than 130,000 clones, approximately 82% detected once. The sequenced sample was PBMCs. Receptor source: a man aged 25-45 years in good health and CMV-seropositive.

This clone has more than one count but fewer than ten. The chain has TRBV27 and TRBJ2-7; D may be TRBD1 (5 bases). The germline V and J ends were trimmed by 5 bases and 2 bases, with 7 bases remaining between them. There are 12 residues in the CDR3. The germline CDR1 and CDR2 sequences are MNHEY and SMNVEV (reference sequence). The CDR3 sequence is CASSRGPYEQYF. Written as DNA, the CDR3 is TGTGCCAGCAGTAGGGGCCCCTACGAGCAGTACTTC.

The V gene is TRBV7-2, the J gene TRBJ2-7; 8 bases are shared with TRBD1. V dropped 5 bases and J dropped 0; count of bases not matched to a gene: 3. CDR1 SGHTA and CDR2 FQGNSA come from the germline V gene. This CDR3 has 14 residues. The CDR3: CASSTGQGSYEQYF. CDR3 bases: TGTGCCAGCAGCACTGGACAGGGCTCCTACGAGCAGTACTTC.

The V and J genes are TRBV9 and TRBJ1-5; D gene ambiguous. This CDR3 region has 14 residues. The V end was cut by 4 bases, the J end by 3 bases, with 11 bases between. CDR1 and CDR2 (germline): SGDLS, YYNGEE. The CDR3 loop is CASSPDGTNQPQHF. DNA of the CDR3: TGTGCCAGCAGCCCTGATGGCACCAATCAGCCCCAGCATTTT.

Worth noting for this clone: No conserved phenylalanine or tryptophan ends this CDR3, so it is likely a read error. J is TRBJ1-4 and V is TRBV2, with 7 positions matching TRBD1. Per germline, CDR1 SNHLY and CDR2 FYNNEI. Trimming cost V 4 bases and J 8 bases; bases outside gene matches: 10. The CDR3 length is 15 residues. CDR3: CASSAARQGGEKLFL. DNA for the CDR3: TGTGCCAGCAGTGCAGCGAGACAGGGAGGCGAAAAACTGTTTCTT.

The J gene is TRBJ1-1, the V gene TRBV18, with a weak D call TRBD1 (6 bases). The CDR3 totals 14 residues. Trimming removed 3 bases at V and 6 bases at J, with 14 bases between. Germline CDR1 is KGHSH and CDR2 is LQKENI. The CDR3 loop reads CASSPYREFSEAFF. The CDR3, as DNA: TGTGCCAGCTCACCGTACAGGGAATTTTCTGAAGCTTTCTTT.

The rearrangement links TRBV5-5 to TRBJ1-2, with D maybe TRBD1 (6 bases). CDR3 length: 15 residues. Germline loops: CDR1 SGHKS, CDR2 YYEKEE (reference sequence). Between the trimmed V and J ends, which lost 4 bases and 1 base, there was a span of 14 bases. CDR3 amino acids: CASSPDRSFNYGYTF. DNA of the CDR3: TGTGCCAGCAGCCCCGACAGGTCTTTTAACTATGGCTACACCTTC.

This clone was seen a few times. The chain has TRBV30 and TRBJ2-3, with a tentative D call TRBD2 (5 bases). Germline V CDR1 and CDR2: GTSNPN, SVGIG (reference sequence). The CDR3 is 15 residues long. The V gene lost 5 bases and the J gene lost 5 bases, with 20 bases spanning the gap. CDR3 nucleotides: TGTGCCTGGGCAAGACGGACTCGTCGTGAAGATACGCAGTATTTT. It codes for CAWARRTRREDTQYF.

V usage is TRBV2 and J usage is TRBJ2-5; 8 bases are shared with TRBD2. CDR1 and CDR2 from the germline V gene are SNHLY and FYNNEI. CDR3 length: 16 amino acids. With V trimmed by 4 bases and J by 2 bases, 9 bases remained unmatched. CDR3 protein: CASSGWGLGGQETQYF. The CDR3 nucleotides are TGTGCCAGCAGTGGCTGGGGACTAGGGGGGCAAGAGACCCAGTACTTC.

This chain joins TRBV29-1 and TRBJ1-2; a possible D gene is TRBD1 (5 bases). There are 14 residues in the CDR3. V lost 0 bases to trimming and J lost 4 bases, with 12 bases between them. Germline CDR1 and CDR2: SQVTM and ANQGSEA. The CDR3 region has the DNA TGCAGCGTTGAAGATGCGGGACCTGGCTATGGCTACACCTTC. This sequence encodes CSVEDAGPGYGYTF.

The sample holds a few counts of this clone. This chain joins TRBV19 and TRBJ1-4; the match to TRBD1 covers 7 bases. The CDR3 spans 15 residues. CDR1 is LNHDA, CDR2 SQIVND, per germline (reference sequence). Losses at the gene ends were 3 bases for V and 8 bases for J; bases not matched to a gene: 9. The CDR3 DNA reads as TGTGCCAGTAGTATGTTCGGCAGGGGGGAAGAAAAACTGTTTTTT. It encodes CASSMFGRGEEKLFF.

This clone was found once. The V gene is TRBV5-6, the J gene TRBJ2-3; D unclear. Per the germline V gene, CDR1 is SGHDT and CDR2 is YYEEEE. The CDR3 covers 14 residues. V was clipped by 3 bases and J by 4 bases, with 12 bases between them. CDR3 loop: CASSSYSRPDTQYF. The DNA for the CDR3 is TGTGCCAGCAGCTCCTACTCACGCCCAGATACGCAGTATTTT.

The table lists this clone with a count of one. The chain joins TRBV5-1 to TRBJ2-2; D unresolved. This CDR3 region has 15 residues. V gave up 0 bases and J gave up 2 bases, with 8 bases separating them. Germline V CDR1 and CDR2: SGHRS, YFSETQ. CDR3 nucleotides: TGCGCCAGCAGCTTGGCCACAAGTAACACCGGGGAGCTGTTTTTT. Translation gives CASSLATSNTGELFF.

The chain uses TRBV27 and TRBJ2-5; 16 bases fit TRBD2. V dropped 0 bases and J dropped 1; count of bases not matched to a gene: 8. The CDR3 spans 20 residues. Germline-derived CDR1 and CDR2 are MNHEY and SMNVEV (reference sequence). CDR3 nucleotide sequence: TGTGCCAGCAGTTTATCGCCCGGGACTAGCGGGGGGGCCCTCCAAGAGACCCAGTACTTC. It translates to CASSLSPGTSGGALQETQYF.

This clone was counted only a few times. The rearrangement joins TRBV21-1 to TRBJ2-3; the D call of TRBD2 is as the table states it, not checked on the DNA. TRBV21-1 is marked as a pseudogene. This CDR3 is built from 16 residues. CDR3 protein: CASSPSGLGGLDTQYF. The DNA for the CDR3 is TGTGCCAGCAGCCCGTCAGGGCTGGGGGGTTTAGATACGCAGTATTTT.

The V and J genes are TRBV7-9 and TRBJ1-5; D possibly corresponds to TRBD1 (5 bases). The V end lost 8 bases, the J end lost 7 bases, and 15 bases lay between the germline ends. The CDR3 spans 13 residues. Germline CDR1 SEHNR, CDR2 FQNEAQ (reference sequence). The chain's CDR3 is CASPGYLRQPQHF. DNA of the CDR3: TGTGCCAGCCCAGGGTATTTGCGACAGCCCCAGCATTTT.

This clone has only one observation. The chain links TRBV5-1 to TRBJ1-1; 7 nucleotides align to TRBD1. J lost 1 base, V lost 0 bases, and 9 bases had no gene match. CDR1 is SGHRS, CDR2 YFSETQ, per germline. The CDR3 totals 17 residues. DNA for the CDR3: TGCGCCAGCAGCTTGGGAGGGGGCGGGGGGTGGAACACTGAAGCTTTCTTT. This sequence encodes CASSLGGGGGWNTEAFF.

The J gene is TRBJ2-1, the V gene TRBV9, with 11 bases fitting TRBD2. This CDR3 region has 15 residues. CDR1 is SGDLS and CDR2 is YYNGEE in the germline V gene. With 5 bases clipped from V and 4 bases from J, the junction kept 5 bases outside the gene matches. For the CDR3, the DNA is TGTGCCAGCAGTGCCGGGACTAGCGGATACAATGAGCAGTTCTTC. This gives the protein CASSAGTSGYNEQFF.